What follows are 9 T cell receptor beta chains derived from one specimen sequenced in a study of shared clonotypes between healthy human individuals. TCRdb's table, derived via immunoSEQ multiplex PCR, lists solely in-frame clones and lacks some. The table records some 500,000 clones, 79% of them present only once. Sequencing input: PBMCs. The receptor set was obtained from a woman aged 40 to 50 in good health. Some clones in this sample may be carry-over from other donors' samples.

The chain links TRBV10-3 to TRBJ1-2; 7 nucleotides agree with TRBD1. The germline V gene encodes CDR1 ENHRY and CDR2 SYGVKD. Trimming took 2 bases from V and 4 from J; bases not matched to a gene: 4. The CDR3 has 14 amino acids. As DNA, the CDR3 is TGTGCCATCAGTGAGAAGGGGGCCGGCTATGGCTACACCTTC. It codes for CAISEKGAGYGYTF.

The chain recombines TRBV7-8 with TRBJ2-7; 13 positions agree with TRBD2. The junction had 6 bases not matched to a gene; V was cut back by 4 bases and J by 6 bases. Germline V gene sequence: CDR1 SGHVS, CDR2 FQNEAQ. CDR3 length: 15 residues. For the CDR3, the DNA is TGTGCCAGCAGCTACCTACTAGCGGGAGGGCGCGAGCAGTACTTC. Protein product: CASSYLLAGGREQYF.

The rearrangement joins TRBV25-1 to TRBJ2-1, with 12 nucleotides matching TRBD1. V dropped 4 bases and J dropped 8; count of bases not matched to a gene: 9. CDR3 size: 16 residues. Germline values: CDR1 MGHDK, CDR2 SYGVNS. CDR3 loop: CASSAWGQGAIDEQFF. CDR3 coding DNA: TGTGCCAGCAGTGCCTGGGGACAGGGGGCTATAGATGAGCAGTTCTTC.

Comments on this clone: A much larger clone is a single base away; this may be a read error. Other DNA sequences in this sample translate to the same CDR3. The chain recombines TRBV7-9 with TRBJ1-5; D gene unclear. The CDR3 covers 14 residues. V lost 1 base to trimming and J lost 4 bases, with 8 bases between them. Germline V lookup: CDR1 SEHNR, CDR2 FQNEAQ (reference sequence). CDR3 loop: CASSLGTGNQPQHF. The CDR3 nucleotides are TGTGCCAGCAGCTTAGGGACGGGGAATCAGCCCCAGCATTTT.

The chain joins TRBV4-3 to TRBJ2-5; TRBD1 might be the D (5 bases). This CDR3 spans 15 amino acids. V shed 0 bases and J shed 2 bases, with 10 bases lying between them. The germline V gene has CDR1 LGHNA and CDR2 YSLEER. The CDR3: CASSQEAGPQETQYF. CDR3 coding DNA: TGCGCCAGCAGCCAAGAAGCAGGGCCACAAGAGACCCAGTACTTC.

This clone was counted between two and nine times. This chain connects TRBV19 to TRBJ1-1; D call uncertain. This CDR3 is 14 amino acids long. The germline gives CDR1 LNHDA, CDR2 SQIVND (reference sequence). With 5 bases removed from V and 0 bases from J, the gap between germline ends came to 10 bases. The CDR3 region has the DNA TGTGCCAGTAGTGATACCGACGTGAACACTGAAGCTTTCTTT. Protein: CASSDTDVNTEAFF.

The chain has TRBV14 and TRBJ1-1; D remains ambiguous. The CDR3 totals 13 residues. CDR1 and CDR2 from the germline V gene are SGHDN and FVKESK. V lost 5 bases and J 5 bases, leaving 12 bases between the germline ends. CDR3 sequence (DNA): TGTGCCAGCAGCGCCCGGATCGGGACTGAAGCTTTCTTT. Translated: CASSARIGTEAFF.

The chain couples TRBV5-1 to TRBJ1-5; 8 bases are shared with TRBD1. Germline lookup yields CDR1 SGHRS and CDR2 YFSETQ. This CDR3 contains 14 residues. V was pared by 3 bases and J by 5 bases, with 4 bases of the junction left unmatched. This CDR3 is CASSSGQGDQPQHF. CDR3 sequence (DNA): TGCGCCAGCAGCTCCGGACAGGGTGATCAGCCCCAGCATTTT.

CDR3 loop: CASRLNRGYNEQFF. CDR3 coding DNA: TGTGCCAGCAGGCTGAACAGGGGGTACAATGAGCAGTTCTTC. This rearrangement joins TRBV6-1 to TRBJ2-1, with 8 bases identical to TRBD1. Germline V lookup: CDR1 MNHNS, CDR2 SASEGT. The CDR3 is 14 amino acids. J was trimmed by 4 bases and V by 6 bases; bases with no gene match: 5.